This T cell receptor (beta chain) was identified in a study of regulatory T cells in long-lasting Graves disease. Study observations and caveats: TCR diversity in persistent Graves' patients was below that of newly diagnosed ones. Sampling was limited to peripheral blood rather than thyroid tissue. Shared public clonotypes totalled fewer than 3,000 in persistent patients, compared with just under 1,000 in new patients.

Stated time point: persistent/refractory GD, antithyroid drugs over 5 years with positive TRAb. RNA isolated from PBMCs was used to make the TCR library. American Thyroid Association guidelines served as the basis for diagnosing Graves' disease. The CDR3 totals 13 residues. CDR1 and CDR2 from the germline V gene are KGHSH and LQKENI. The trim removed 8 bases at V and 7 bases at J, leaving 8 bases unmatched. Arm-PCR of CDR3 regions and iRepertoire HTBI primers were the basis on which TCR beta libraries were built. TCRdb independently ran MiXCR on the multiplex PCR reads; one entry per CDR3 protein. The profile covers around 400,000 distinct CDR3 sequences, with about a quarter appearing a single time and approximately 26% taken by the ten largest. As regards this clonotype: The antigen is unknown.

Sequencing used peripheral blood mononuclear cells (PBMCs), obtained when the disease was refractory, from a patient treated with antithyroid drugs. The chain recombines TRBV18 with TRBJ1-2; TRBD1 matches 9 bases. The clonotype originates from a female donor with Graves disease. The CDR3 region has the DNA TGTGCCAGCGGACCGGGACAGGGTTTTGGCTACACCTTC. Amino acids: CASGPGQGFGYTF.